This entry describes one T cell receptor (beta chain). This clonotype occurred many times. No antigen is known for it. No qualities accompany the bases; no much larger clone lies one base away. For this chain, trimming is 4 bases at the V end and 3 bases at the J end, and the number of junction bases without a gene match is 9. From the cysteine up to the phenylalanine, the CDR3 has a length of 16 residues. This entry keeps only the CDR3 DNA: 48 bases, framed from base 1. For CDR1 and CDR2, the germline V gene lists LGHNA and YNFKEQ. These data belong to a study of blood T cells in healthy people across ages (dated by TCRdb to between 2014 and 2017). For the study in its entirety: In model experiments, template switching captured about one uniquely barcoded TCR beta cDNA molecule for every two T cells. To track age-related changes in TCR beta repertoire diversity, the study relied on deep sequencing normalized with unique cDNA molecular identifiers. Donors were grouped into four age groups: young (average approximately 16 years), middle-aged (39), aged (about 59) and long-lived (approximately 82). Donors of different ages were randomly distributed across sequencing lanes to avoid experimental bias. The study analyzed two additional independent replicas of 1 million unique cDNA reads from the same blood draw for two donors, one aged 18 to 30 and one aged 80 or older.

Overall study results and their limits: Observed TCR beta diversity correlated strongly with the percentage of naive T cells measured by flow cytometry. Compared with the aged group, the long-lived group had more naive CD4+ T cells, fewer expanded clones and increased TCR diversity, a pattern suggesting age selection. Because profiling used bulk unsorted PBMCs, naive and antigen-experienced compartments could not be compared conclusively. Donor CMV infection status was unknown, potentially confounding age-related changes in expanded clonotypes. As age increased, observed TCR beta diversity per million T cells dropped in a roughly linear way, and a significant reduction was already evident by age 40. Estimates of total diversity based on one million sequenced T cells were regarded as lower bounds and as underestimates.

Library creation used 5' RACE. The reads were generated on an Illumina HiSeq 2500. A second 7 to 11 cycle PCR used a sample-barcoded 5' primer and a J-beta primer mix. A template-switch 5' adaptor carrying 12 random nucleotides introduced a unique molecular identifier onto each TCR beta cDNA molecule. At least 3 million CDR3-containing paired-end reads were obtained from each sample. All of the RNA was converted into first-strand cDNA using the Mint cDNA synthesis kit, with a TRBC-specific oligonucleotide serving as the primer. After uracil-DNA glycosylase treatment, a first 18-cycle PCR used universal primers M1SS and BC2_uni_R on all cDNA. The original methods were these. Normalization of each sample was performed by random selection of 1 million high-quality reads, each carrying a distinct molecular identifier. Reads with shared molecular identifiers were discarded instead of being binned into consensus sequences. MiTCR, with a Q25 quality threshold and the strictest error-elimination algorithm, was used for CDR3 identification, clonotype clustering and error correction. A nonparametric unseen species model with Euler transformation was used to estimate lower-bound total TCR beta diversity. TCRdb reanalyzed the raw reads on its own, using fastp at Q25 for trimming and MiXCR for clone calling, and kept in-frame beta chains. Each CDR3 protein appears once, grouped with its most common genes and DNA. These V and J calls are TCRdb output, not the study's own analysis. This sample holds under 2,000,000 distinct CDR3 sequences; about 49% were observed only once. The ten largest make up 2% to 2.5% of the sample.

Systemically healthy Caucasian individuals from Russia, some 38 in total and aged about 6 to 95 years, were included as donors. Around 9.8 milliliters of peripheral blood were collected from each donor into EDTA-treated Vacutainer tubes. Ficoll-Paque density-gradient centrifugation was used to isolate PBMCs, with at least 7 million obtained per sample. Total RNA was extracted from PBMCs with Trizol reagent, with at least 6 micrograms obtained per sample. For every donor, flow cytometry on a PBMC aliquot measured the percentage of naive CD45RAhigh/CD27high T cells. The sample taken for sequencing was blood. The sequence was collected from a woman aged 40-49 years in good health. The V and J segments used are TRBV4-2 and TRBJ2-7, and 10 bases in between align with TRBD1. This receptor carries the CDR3 CASSLDPGQGFYEQYF. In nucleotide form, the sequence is TGTGCCAGCAGCCTCGACCCGGGACAGGGGTTCTACGAGCAGTACTTC.